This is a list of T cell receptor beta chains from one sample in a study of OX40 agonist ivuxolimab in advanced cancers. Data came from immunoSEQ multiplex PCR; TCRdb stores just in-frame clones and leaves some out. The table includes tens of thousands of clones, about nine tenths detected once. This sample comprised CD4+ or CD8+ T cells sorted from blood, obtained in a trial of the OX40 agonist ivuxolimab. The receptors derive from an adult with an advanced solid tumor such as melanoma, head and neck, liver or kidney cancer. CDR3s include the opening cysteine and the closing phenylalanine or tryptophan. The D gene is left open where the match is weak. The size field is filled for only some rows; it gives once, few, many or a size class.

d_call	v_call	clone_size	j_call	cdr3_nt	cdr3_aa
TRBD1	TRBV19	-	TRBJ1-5	TGTGCCAGTAGGCTTACAGGGGCCCAGGGTCAGCCCCAGCATTTT	CASRLTGAQGQPQHF
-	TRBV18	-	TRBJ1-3	TGTGCCAGCTCACCTTCGCACCGCGGAAACACCATATATTTT	CASSPSHRGNTIYF
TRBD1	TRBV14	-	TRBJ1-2	TGTGCCAGCAGCCAGACCGGGACAGGGACCTATGGCTACACCTTC	CASSQTGTGTYGYTF
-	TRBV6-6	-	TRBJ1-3	TGTGCCAGCAGTTTTCAGGGGCGCTCTGGAAACACCATATATTTT	CASSFQGRSGNTIYF
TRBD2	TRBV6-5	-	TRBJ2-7	TGTGCCAGCAGTTACCCAGGACTAGCTAGCGTCTACGAGCAGTACTTC	CASSYPGLASVYEQYF
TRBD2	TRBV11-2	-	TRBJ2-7	TGTGCCAGCAGCTTAGGAGGTCTAGCGGGAGATGAGCAGTACTTC	CASSLGGLAGDEQYF
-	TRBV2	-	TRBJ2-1	TGTGCCCTGGACGGGAGTCAGTTCTTC	CALDGSQFF
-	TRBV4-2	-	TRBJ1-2	TGTGCCAGCAGCCTCGGCATAGGCTACACCTTC	CASSLGIGYTF
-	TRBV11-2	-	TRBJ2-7	TGTGCCAGCAGCTTAGGGGGGGTTAGCGGAGGCTCCTACGAGCAGTACTTC	CASSLGGVSGGSYEQYF
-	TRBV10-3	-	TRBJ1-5	TGTGCCATCAGCTGGGACAAAAATCAGCCCCAGCATTTT	CAISWDKNQPQHF
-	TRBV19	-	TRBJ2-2	TGTGCCAGTAGCATAAGAGGCGGGGTCGCGAACACCGGGGAGCTGTTTTTT	CASSIRGGVANTGELFF
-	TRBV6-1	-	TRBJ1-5	TGTGCCAGCACCGAAAACCCTAATCAGCCCCAGCATTTT	CASTENPNQPQHF
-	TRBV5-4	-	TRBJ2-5	TGTGCCAGCAGCCTTGGTGGGTTAAGGCAAGAGACCCAGTACTTC	CASSLGGLRQETQYF
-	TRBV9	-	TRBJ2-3	TGTGCCAGCAACAGGGAGGAAGATACGCAGTATTTT	CASNREEDTQYF
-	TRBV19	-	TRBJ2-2	TGTGCCAGTAGTATAGCAGGGCCCGGGGAGCTGTTTTTT	CASSIAGPGELFF
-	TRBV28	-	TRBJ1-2	TGTGCCAGCAGTTTAGTCTTGTTAACAAACTATGGCTACACCTTC	CASSLVLLTNYGYTF
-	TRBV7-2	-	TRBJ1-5	TGTGCCAGCTCCTCTACCGGAATCAATCAGCCCCAGCATTTT	CASSSTGINQPQHF
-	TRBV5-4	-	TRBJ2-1	TGTGCCAGCAGCTCCGCAGTTAACTACAATGAGCAGTTCTTC	CASSSAVNYNEQFF
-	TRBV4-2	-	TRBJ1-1	TGTGCCAGCAGCCAAGACAGGGTGAACACTGAAGCTTTCTTT	CASSQDRVNTEAFF
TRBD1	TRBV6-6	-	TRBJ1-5	TGTGCCAGCAGCACCGGACAGGGGGGGCAGCCCCAGCATTTT	CASSTGQGGQPQHF
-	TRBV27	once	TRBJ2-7	TGTGCCAGCAGTTACAGGGGGGGAACCTACGAGCAGTACTTC	CASSYRGGTYEQYF
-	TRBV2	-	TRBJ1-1	TGTGCCAGCAGTCCCGACGGGGGAAAGGAAGCTTTCTTT	CASSPDGGKEAFF
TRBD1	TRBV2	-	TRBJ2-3	TGTGCCAGCAGCACCCCCGGGACAGGGGGGGATACGCAGTATTTT	CASSTPGTGGDTQYF
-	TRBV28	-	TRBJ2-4	TGTGCCAGCAGCCCGGCCGGGTCCCCCAAAAACATTCAGTACTTC	CASSPAGSPKNIQYF
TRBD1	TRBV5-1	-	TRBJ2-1	TGCGCCAGCAGCTGGGGGACAGGGGGCAATGAGCAGTTCTTC	CASSWGTGGNEQFF
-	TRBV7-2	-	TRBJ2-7	TGTGCCAGCAGCCCAAGCGGGCCCGCCTACGAGCAGTACTTC	CASSPSGPAYEQYF
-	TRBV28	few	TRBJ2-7	TGTGCCAGCAGCACCACAGGGTTCTACGAGCAGTACTTC	CASSTTGFYEQYF
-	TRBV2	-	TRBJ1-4	TGTGCCAGCGCCCTGTTGGGGGTGAATGAAAAACTGTTTTTT	CASALLGVNEKLFF
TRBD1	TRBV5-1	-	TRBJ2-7	TGCGCCAGCAGCGGTCAGGGGGCCTACGAGCAGTACTTC	CASSGQGAYEQYF
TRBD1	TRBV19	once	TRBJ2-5	TGTGCCAGTAGCGATTCCAGGGGGCTCTCGAGAAAGACCCAGTACTTC	CASSDSRGLSRKTQYF
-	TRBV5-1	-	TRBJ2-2	TGCGCCAGCAGCTTGGCGGGGCTTAGGGACACCGGGGAGCTGTTTTTT	CASSLAGLRDTGELFF
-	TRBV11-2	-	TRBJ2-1	TGTGCCAGCACCCTAATTGGGGGATCGTACAATGAGCAGTTCTTC	CASTLIGGSYNEQFF